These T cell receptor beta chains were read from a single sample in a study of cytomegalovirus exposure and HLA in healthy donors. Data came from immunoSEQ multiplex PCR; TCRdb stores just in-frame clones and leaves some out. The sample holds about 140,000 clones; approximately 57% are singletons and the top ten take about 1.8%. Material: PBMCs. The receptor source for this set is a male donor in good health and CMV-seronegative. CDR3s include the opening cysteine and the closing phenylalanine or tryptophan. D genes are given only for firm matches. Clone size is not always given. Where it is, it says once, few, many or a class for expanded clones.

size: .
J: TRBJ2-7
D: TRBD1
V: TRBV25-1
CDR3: CASSDPGQGASHEQYF

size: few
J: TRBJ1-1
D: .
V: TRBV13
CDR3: CASSLYLGGGGGTEAFF

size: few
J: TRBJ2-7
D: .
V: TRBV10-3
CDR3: CAISDSTARRYEQYF

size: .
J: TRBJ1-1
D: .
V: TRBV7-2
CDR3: CASSLAVTGYTEAFF

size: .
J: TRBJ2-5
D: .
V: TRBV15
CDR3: CATSRARFQETQYF

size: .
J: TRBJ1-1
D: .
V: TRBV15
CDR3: CATSRVSAMNTEAFF

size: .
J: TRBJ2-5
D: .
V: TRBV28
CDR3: CASSFTLGLQETQYF

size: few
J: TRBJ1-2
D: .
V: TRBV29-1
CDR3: CSVEDRGYGYTF

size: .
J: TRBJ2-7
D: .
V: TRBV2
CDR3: CASVWILSESYEQYF

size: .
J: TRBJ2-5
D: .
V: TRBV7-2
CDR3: CASSPSRDQETQYF

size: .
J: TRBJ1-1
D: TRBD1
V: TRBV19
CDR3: CATRTGGTEAFF

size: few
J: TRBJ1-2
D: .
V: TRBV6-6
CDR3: CASSPGGFEGYTF

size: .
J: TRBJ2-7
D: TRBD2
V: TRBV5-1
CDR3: CASSPTGGQPYEQYF

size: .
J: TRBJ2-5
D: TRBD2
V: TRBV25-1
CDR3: CASSGPAGEETQYF

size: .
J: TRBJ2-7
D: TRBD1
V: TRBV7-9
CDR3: CASSLGIGQGEQYF

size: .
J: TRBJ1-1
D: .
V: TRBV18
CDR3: CASSPQEFGEAFF

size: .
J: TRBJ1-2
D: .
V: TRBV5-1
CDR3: CASSQQGSNYGYTF

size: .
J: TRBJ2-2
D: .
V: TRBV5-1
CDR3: CATSGDFDTGELFF

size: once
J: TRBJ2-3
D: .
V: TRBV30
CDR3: CAWSRHSTDTQYF

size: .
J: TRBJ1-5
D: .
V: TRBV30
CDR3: CAWSPLRGGDSNQPQHF

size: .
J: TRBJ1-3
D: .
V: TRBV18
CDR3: CASSPTAGAGNTIYF

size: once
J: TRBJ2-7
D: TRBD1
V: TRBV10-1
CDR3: CASSDLGGTGEYEQYF

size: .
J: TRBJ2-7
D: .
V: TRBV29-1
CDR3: CSVEELTGYEQYF

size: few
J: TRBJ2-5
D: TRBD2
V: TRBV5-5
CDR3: CASSLFSGGARETQYF

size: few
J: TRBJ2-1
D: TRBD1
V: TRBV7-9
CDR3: CASSRTGSNTNEQFF

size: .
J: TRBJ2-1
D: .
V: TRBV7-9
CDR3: CASSSDRDPYNEQFF

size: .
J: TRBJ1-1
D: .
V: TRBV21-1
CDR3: CASSKKRDSGGFTEAFF

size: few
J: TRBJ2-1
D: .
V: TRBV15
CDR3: CATSRRLNEQFF

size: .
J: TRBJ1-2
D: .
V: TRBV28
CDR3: CASSQTGYYGYTF

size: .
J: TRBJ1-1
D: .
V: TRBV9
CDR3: CASSVAKNTEAFF

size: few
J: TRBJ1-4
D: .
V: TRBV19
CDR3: CASSPTGSLILPNEKLFF

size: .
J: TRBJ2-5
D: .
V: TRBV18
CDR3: CASSPERRTVSDQETQYF

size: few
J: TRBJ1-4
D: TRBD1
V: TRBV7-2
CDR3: CASSDVRTGGEKLFF

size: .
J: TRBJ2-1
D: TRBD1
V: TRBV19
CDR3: CASMLGQVGHEQFF

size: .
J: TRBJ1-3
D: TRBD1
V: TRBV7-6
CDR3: CASSPRTGVGTGNTIYF

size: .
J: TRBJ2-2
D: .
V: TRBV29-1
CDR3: CSVVLPGELFF

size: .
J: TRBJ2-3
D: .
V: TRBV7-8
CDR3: CASSKGVNTGTDTQYF

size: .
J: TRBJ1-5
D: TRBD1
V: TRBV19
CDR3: CASSTRDRGSNQPQHF

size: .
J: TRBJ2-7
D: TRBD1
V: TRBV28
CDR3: CASRMTGNYEQYF

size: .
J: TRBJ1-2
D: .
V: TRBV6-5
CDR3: CASSYKGGEYGYTF

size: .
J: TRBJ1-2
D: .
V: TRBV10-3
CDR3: CATNRWGGGYTF

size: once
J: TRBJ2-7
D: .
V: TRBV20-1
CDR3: CSPNSYEQYF

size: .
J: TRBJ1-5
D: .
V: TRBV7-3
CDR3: CASSQPGGPQHF

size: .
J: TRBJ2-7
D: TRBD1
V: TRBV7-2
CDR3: CASSLSTGGASYEQYF

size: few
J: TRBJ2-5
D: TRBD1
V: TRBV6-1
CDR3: CASSSPGTGLETQYF

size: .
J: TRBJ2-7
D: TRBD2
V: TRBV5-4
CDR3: CASSLLAGMPYEQYF

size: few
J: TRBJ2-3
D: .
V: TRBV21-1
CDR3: CASSMGQLAKDTQYF

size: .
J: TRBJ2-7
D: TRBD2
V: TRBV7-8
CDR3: CASSLAGGPPYEQYF

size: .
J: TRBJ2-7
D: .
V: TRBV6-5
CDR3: CASRPDSAFYEQYF

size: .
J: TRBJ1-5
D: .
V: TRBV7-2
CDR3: CASSLGTNQPQHF

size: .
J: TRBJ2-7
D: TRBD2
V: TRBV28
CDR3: CASTNGGGMYEQYF

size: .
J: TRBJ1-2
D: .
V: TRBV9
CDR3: CASSPRTLNYGYTF

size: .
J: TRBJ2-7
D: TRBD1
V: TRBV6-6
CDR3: CAVNRGVGPYEQYF

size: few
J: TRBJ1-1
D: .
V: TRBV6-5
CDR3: CASGQNTEAFF